One and the same sample provided the 10 T cell receptor beta chains below, sequenced in a study of blood T cell repertoires in COVID-19. Sequenced by immunoSEQ multiplex PCR; TCRdb stores in-frame clones only, minus some. The data hold over 150,000 clones, with around 86% observed a single time. What was sequenced was peripheral blood. The source is a woman of 80 years or more with COVID-19, enrolled during active disease.

This clone appeared a single time. The J gene is TRBJ2-5, the V gene TRBV9; 8 bases are shared with TRBD2. The CDR3 is made up of 15 amino acids. Looked up from germline, CDR1 is SGDLS and CDR2 is YYNGEE. Trimming at V came to 4 bases and at J to 4 bases, leaving 9 bases not matched to a gene. The CDR3 bases are TGTGCCAGCAGCACAGGGCCCGCGGGGGGAGAGACCCAGTACTTC. This gives the protein CASSTGPAGGETQYF.

This rearrangement joins TRBV6-5 to TRBJ2-7; D is possibly TRBD2 (6 bases). V lost 6 bases, J lost 6 bases, and 18 bases lay in between. The CDR3 spans 14 residues. The germline CDR1 and CDR2 sequences are MNHEY and SVGAGI. The CDR3 loop is CASRAGATGSEQYF. CDR3 bases: TGTGCCAGCAGAGCGGGCGCGACTGGCTCCGAGCAGTACTTC.

The chain uses TRBV11-2 and TRBJ2-7, with unresolved D. Per the germline V gene, CDR1 is SGHAT and CDR2 is FQNNGV. Deletions cut 8 bases from V and 7 bases from J, with 15 bases between. The CDR3 runs to 12 residues. CDR3 region: CASSVIATEQYF. The CDR3 DNA is TGTGCCAGCTCTGTTATTGCGACAGAGCAGTACTTC.

V usage is TRBV3-1 (or the pseudogene TRBV3-2) and J usage is TRBJ2-2; D perhaps matches TRBD1 (5 bases). V lost 0 bases and J lost 4, with 18 bases in between. From germline, CDR1 is LGHDT and CDR2 YNNKEL (reference sequence). The CDR3 is 18 amino acids. This chain's CDR3 is CASSQEGRSNRRTGELFF. The CDR3 nucleotides read TGTGCCAGCAGCCAAGAGGGGCGGTCAAACCGTCGCACCGGGGAGCTGTTTTTT.

This sequence joins TRBV6-5 and TRBJ1-1; possibly TRBD1 for D (5 bases). The CDR3 is made up of 14 amino acids. V dropped 5 bases and J dropped 1 base, with 11 bases sitting between them. CDR1 and CDR2 (germline): MNHEY, SVGAGI. The CDR3 DNA reads as TGTGCCAGCAGTCGTTTCGGGGGGAACACTGAAGCTTTCTTT. Translating gives CASSRFGGNTEAFF.

This clone has just one count. The chain is built from TRBV7-8 and TRBJ1-6; possibly TRBD1 for D (5 bases). The CDR3 has 13 amino acids. Looked up from germline, CDR1 is SGHVS and CDR2 is FQNEAQ. The V gene lost 1 base and the J gene lost 9 bases, with 7 bases spanning the gap. CDR3 residues: CASSLGGGSPLHF. The CDR3 coding sequence is TGTGCCAGCAGCTTAGGCGGGGGTTCACCCCTCCACTTT.

A single count supports this clone. The rearrangement joins TRBV28 to TRBJ2-7; D uncertain. This CDR3 spans 12 amino acids. Trimming pared 3 bases from V and 6 bases from J, leaving 9 bases between. CDR1 is MDHEN, CDR2 SYDVKM, per germline. The CDR3 DNA sequence: TGTGCCAGCAGTTTTACAGTTGCCGAGCAGTACTTC. Amino acid sequence: CASSFTVAEQYF.

V usage is TRBV7-9 and J usage is TRBJ2-7, with a possible D match to TRBD1 (6 bases). From germline, CDR1 is SEHNR and CDR2 FQNEAQ (reference sequence). V was shortened by 0 bases and J by 2 bases, with 11 bases between the two germline ends. CDR3 length: 15 residues. This chain's CDR3 is CASSLATGLTYEQYF. In nucleotides, the CDR3 is TGTGCCAGCAGCTTAGCCACAGGGCTCACCTACGAGCAGTACTTC.

The chain recombines TRBV9 with TRBJ2-2, with 13 bases identical to TRBD2. This CDR3 contains 20 residues. The V gene's germline CDR1 is SGDLS and CDR2 YYNGEE. After removal of 7 bases from V and 5 bases from J, the junction contained 20 bases not matched to a gene. As DNA, the CDR3 is TGTGCCAGCTCCCCAGGGGAATTGGGACTAGCGGGAAGACGGACCGGGGAGCTGTTTTTT. This encodes CASSPGELGLAGRRTGELFF.

The chain has TRBV28 and TRBJ1-5; a possible D gene is TRBD1 (5 bases). The V gene lost 4 bases and the J gene lost 3 bases, with 7 bases spanning the gap. CDR3 length equals 13 residues. The V gene's germline CDR1 is MDHEN and CDR2 SYDVKM. The CDR3 is CASSYGHNQPQHF. In DNA, the CDR3 is TGTGCCAGCAGTTACGGACACAATCAGCCCCAGCATTTT.